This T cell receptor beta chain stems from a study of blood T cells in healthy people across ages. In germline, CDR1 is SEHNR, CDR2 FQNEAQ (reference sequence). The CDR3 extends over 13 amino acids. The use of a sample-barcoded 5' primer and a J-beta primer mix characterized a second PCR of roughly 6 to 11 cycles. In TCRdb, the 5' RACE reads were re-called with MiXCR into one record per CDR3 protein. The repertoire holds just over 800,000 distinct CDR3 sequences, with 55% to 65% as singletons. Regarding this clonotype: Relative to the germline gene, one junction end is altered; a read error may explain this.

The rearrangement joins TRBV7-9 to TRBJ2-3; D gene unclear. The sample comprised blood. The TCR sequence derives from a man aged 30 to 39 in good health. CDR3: CACSLVLGDTQYF. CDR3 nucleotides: TGTGCCTGCAGCTTAGTTTTGGGGGATACGCAGTATTTT.